This T cell receptor beta chain was found in a study of cytomegalovirus exposure and HLA in healthy donors. The PCR was carried out with 60 Vbeta primers and 13 Jbeta primers. Clones were read by immunoSEQ multiplex PCR, and TCRdb kept only the in-frame ones, dropping some. The sample contains roughly 100,000 clones, approximately 79% of which appear only once. This CDR3 comprises 14 residues. Trimming took 2 bases from V and 1 from J, leaving 8 bases between them. The germline CDR1 and CDR2 sequences are MNHNY and SVGAGI (reference sequence). Sequenced material: PBMCs. The chain is built from TRBV6-6 and TRBJ1-1; D ambiguous. The receptor comes from a man aged 60-69 years in good health and CMV-seronegative. This chain's CDR3 is CASSYNSGNTEAFF. Here the CDR3 DNA reads TGTGCCAGCAGTTACAATAGTGGGAACACTGAAGCTTTCTTT.